The sequence of this T cell receptor (beta chain) was determined in a study of cytomegalovirus exposure and HLA in healthy donors. Assay used: immunoSEQ multiplex PCR; TCRdb lists only in-frame clones, some missing. The sample records 120,000 to 150,000 clones, approximately 89% being singletons. The germline V gene encodes CDR1 MNHEY and CDR2 SVGAGI. The CDR3 is 13 residues long. With 6 bases clipped from V and 7 bases from J, the junction kept 8 bases outside the gene matches. This rearrangement joins TRBV6-5 to TRBJ1-2; the match to TRBD1 covers 7 bases. Sequenced: PBMCs. The receptor comes from a man younger than 30 in good health and CMV-seronegative. This CDR3 is CASSLGGPGGYTF. The DNA of the CDR3 is TGTGCCAGCAGCCTAGGGGGCCCTGGTGGCTACACCTTC.